This entry is about one T cell receptor beta chain. The data are from a study of regulatory T cells in long-lasting Graves disease. Documented time point: newly diagnosed GD, antithyroid drugs for less than 3 months. The authors made the TCR library using RNA they extracted from PBMCs. With iRepertoire HTBI primers and Arm-PCR of CDR3 regions, TCR beta libraries were built. TCRdb recomputed calls from the multiplex PCR reads with MiXCR, one row per CDR3 protein. The sample gives roughly 520,000 distinct CDR3 sequences, around 11% of which show up once; 8.9% is in the top ten. These same records also appear under a second study, on T cells in Graves' hyperthyroidism and ophthalmopathy. From that paper: TCR CDR3 underwent first-round RT-PCR with the HTBI primer set. Blood samples included most of the expanded thyroid clonotypes exceeding 0.001. The model forecast ophthalmopathy, anticipating it by a median around 6.5 months before onset.

The source was peripheral blood mononuclear cells (PBMCs), collected at new diagnosis, from a patient treated with antithyroid drugs. This receptor was taken from a woman aged 25 to 39 with Graves disease.

CDR3 bases: TGTGCCAGCAGCGGATACGAAACTAGGGATGAGCAGTTCTTC. Its protein product is CASSGYETRDEQFF. The chain employs TRBV11-3 and TRBJ2-1; D might be TRBD2 (5 bases). Trimming removed 5 bases at V and 8 bases at J, with 16 bases between. CDR3 size: 14 residues. Germline loops: CDR1 SGHNT, CDR2 YENEEA. Using reference TRBV11-3 and TRBJ2-1 for the parts outside the CDR3, the full variable domain is EAGVVQSPRYKIIEKKQPVAFWCNPISGHNTLYWYLQNLGQGPELLIRYENEEAVDDSQLPKDRFSAERLKGVDSTLKIQPAELGDSAVYLCASSGYETRDEQFFGPGTRLTVL.